Following are 15 T cell receptor beta chains from one sample sequenced in a study of beta chain features in type 1 diabetes. The antigens these receptors bind are not known. TCRB transcripts that were expressed got sequenced, as all of the isolated RNA had been reverse transcribed. Data came from immunoSEQ multiplex PCR; TCRdb stores just in-frame clones and leaves some out. The sample lists 400,000 or so clones, roughly a tenth occurring once. Overall study findings and caveats: Moderately but significantly shorter TCRB CDR3s were found in Type 1 diabetes patients in all four CD4+ subsets.

Sequenced: central memory CD4+ T cells from blood. These receptors were taken from a man younger than 40 with type 1 diabetes.

This clone occurred a few times. This probably arose from a read error, given a far larger clone one base away. This rearrangement joins TRBV5-1 to TRBJ2-3; 7 nucleotides align to TRBD1. This CDR3 has 15 amino acids. CDR1 SGHRS and CDR2 YFSETQ come from the germline V gene. CDR3 sequence (DNA): TGCGCCTGCAGCTTGGGCACAGGGGGCACAGATACGCAGTATTTT. This sequence encodes CACSLGTGGTDTQYF.

This clone was counted between two and nine times. The chain has TRBV7-2 and TRBJ2-5; 10 bases line up with TRBD2. V gave up 5 bases and J gave up 4 bases; unmatched junction bases: 1. Per germline, CDR1 SGHTA and CDR2 FQGNSA. The CDR3 is 13 residues long. This CDR3 is CASSRTSGETQYF. CDR3 nucleotide sequence: TGTGCCAGCAGCCGGACTAGCGGAGAGACCCAGTACTTC. The complete variable domain, with remaining parts taken from reference TRBV7-2 and TRBJ2-5, reads GAGVSQSPSNKVTEKGKDVELRCDPISGHTALYWYRQSLGQGLEFLIYFQGNSAPDKSGLPSDRFSAERTGGSVSTLTIQRTQQEDSAVYLCASSRTSGETQYFGPGTRLLVL.

This clone was picked up one time. Relative to the germline gene, one junction end is altered; a read error may explain this. The sample holds other DNA sequences that translate to the same CDR3. The V gene is TRBV9, the J gene TRBJ1-1, with a weak D call TRBD1 (6 bases). The germline V gene encodes CDR1 SGDLS and CDR2 YYNGEE. CDR3 length: 15 residues. CDR3 coding DNA: TGTGCCAGCAGACAGGGATTATCGATGAACACTGAGGCTTTCTTT. Encoded protein: CASRQGLSMNTEAFF.

This clone has just a few counts. V is TRBV5-4 and J is TRBJ2-2, with 7 bases that match TRBD1. CDR3 length equals 14 residues. From germline, CDR1 is SGHNT and CDR2 YYREEE (reference sequence). Germline trimming cut 4 bases from V and 3 bases from J; bases unmatched to any gene: 3. The CDR3 DNA follows: TGTGCCAGCAGCAGAACAGGGGACACCGGGGAGCTGTTTTTT. Amino acid sequence: CASSRTGDTGELFF.

The J gene is TRBJ2-4, the V gene TRBV7-2, with 8 bases that match TRBD2. Trimming removed 3 bases from V and 7 bases from J; junction bases left unmatched: 5. Germline CDR1 reads SGHTA; CDR2 reads FQGNSA. This CDR3 is 14 amino acids long. CDR3 in amino acids: CASSFGREDNIQYF. CDR3 coding DNA: TGTGCCAGCAGCTTCGGGCGGGAGGACAACATTCAGTACTTC.

In its sample, this clone was seen a few times. The chain employs TRBV6-5 and TRBJ2-3; D might be TRBD2 (5 bases). The CDR3 extends over 15 amino acids. V lost 2 bases and J 4 bases, leaving 13 bases between the germline ends. The V gene's germline CDR1 is MNHEY and CDR2 SVGAGI. The CDR3 loop reads CASSYAIGGADTQYF. The CDR3 DNA reads as TGTGCCAGCAGTTACGCCATTGGAGGCGCAGATACGCAGTATTTT.

Ten or more counts support this clone. V and J are TRBV19 and TRBJ2-1, with D tentatively TRBD1 (7 bases). Germline CDR1 reads LNHDA; CDR2 reads SQIVND (reference sequence). The CDR3 has 15 residues. V lost 5 bases, J lost 6 bases, and 17 bases lay in between. The CDR3 loop reads CASSPTGQGGNEQFF. The CDR3 nucleotides are TGTGCCAGTAGTCCTACAGGTCAGGGGGGCAATGAGCAGTTCTTC.

This rearrangement joins TRBV25-1 to TRBJ2-5, with 10 bases identical to TRBD1. Germline loops: CDR1 MGHDK, CDR2 SYGVNS. With 7 bases clipped from V and 7 bases from J, the junction kept 9 bases outside the gene matches. This CDR3 has 14 residues. In DNA, the CDR3 is TGTGCCAGCATTTCGACAGGGGGCGCTGGGACCCAGTACTTC. Protein product: CASISTGGAGTQYF.

This clone has a count of ten or more. The chain carries TRBV7-9 and TRBJ2-3; D tentatively reads TRBD1 or TRBD2 (5 bases each). CDR1 is SEHNR, CDR2 FQNEAQ, per germline (reference sequence). Between the trimmed V and J ends, which lost 4 bases and 4 bases, there was a span of 12 bases. This CDR3 comprises 14 residues. DNA for the CDR3: TGTGCCAGCAGCTCTCCCGGGGCCCCAGATACGCAGTATTTT. As protein: CASSSPGAPDTQYF.

V gene TRBV12-5 combines with J gene TRBJ1-5; D ambiguous. The CDR3 covers 14 residues. Trimming stripped 7 bases from V and 7 bases from J, with 17 bases between. Germline assignment: CDR1 LGHNT and CDR2 FRNRAP. CDR3 nucleotide sequence: TGTGCTAGTGCGGCCGGATCCAGTACCCAGCCCCAGCATTTT. Protein sequence: CASAAGSSTQPQHF.

The genes are TRBV5-1 and TRBJ1-1, with D tentatively TRBD1 (6 bases). The CDR3 sequence is 14 residues long. Trimming pared 2 bases from V and 8 bases from J, leaving 16 bases between. The V gene's germline CDR1 is SGHRS and CDR2 YFSETQ. CDR3 DNA sequence: TGCGCCAGCAGCTTAGCACAGGGTCTCGACGAAGCTTTCTTT. Translating gives CASSLAQGLDEAFF.

Many counts were recorded for this clone. The rearrangement joins TRBV29-1 to TRBJ1-5; D perhaps matches TRBD1 (5 bases). V was trimmed by 5 bases and J by 5 bases, leaving 10 bases between them. This CDR3 is built from 12 residues. Looked up from germline, CDR1 is SQVTM and CDR2 is ANQGSEA. In DNA form, the CDR3 reads TGCAGCGTTACTACAGGCGATCAGCCCCAGCATTTT. This gives the protein CSVTTGDQPQHF.

The chain carries TRBV5-4 and TRBJ1-1; no reliable D call. The CDR3 extends over 15 amino acids. Germline loops: CDR1 SGHNT, CDR2 YYREEE (reference sequence). V lost 1 base and J lost 0, with 10 bases in between. This CDR3 is CASSLYGVMNTEAFF. The CDR3 nucleotides are TGTGCCAGCAGCTTGTATGGGGTGATGAACACTGAAGCTTTCTTT.

The sample holds many counts of this clone. The CDR3 sequence: CASSSGGGDITEAFF. Here the CDR3 DNA reads TGTGCCAGCAGCTCAGGAGGGGGAGATATCACTGAAGCTTTCTTT. V usage is TRBV5-4 and J usage is TRBJ1-1; D may be TRBD1 (6 bases). The CDR3 is 15 residues long. Germline V gene lookup returns CDR1 SGHNT and CDR2 YYREEE (reference sequence). Deletions cut 3 bases from V and 4 bases from J, with 16 bases between.

The chain uses TRBV27 and TRBJ2-5; D unresolved. CDR1 and CDR2 from the germline V gene are MNHEY and SMNVEV (reference sequence). This CDR3 contains 13 residues. With 4 bases removed from V and 0 bases from J, the gap between germline ends came to 6 bases. The CDR3 coding sequence is TGTGCCAGCAGTTACAGTTACCAAGAGACCCAGTACTTC. This translates into CASSYSYQETQYF.